One sample yielded the 12 T cell receptor beta chains listed below, sequenced in a study of blood T cells in healthy people across ages. For the second PCR, which ran for about 6 to 11 cycles, a sample-barcoded 5' primer and a J-beta primer mix were used. TCRdb re-called the 5' RACE reads with MiXCR, one entry per CDR3 protein. The sample carries some 370,000 distinct CDR3 sequences, 45% to 65% recorded once. The specimen was blood. The receptor set was obtained from a man aged 60 to 69 in good health.

Ten or more counts support this clonotype. The rearrangement uses TRBV29-1 and TRBJ2-3, with 11 positions matching TRBD2. CDR1 SQVTM and CDR2 ANQGSEA come from the germline V gene. V lost 8 bases and J lost 6; bases outside the gene matches: 10. The CDR3 runs 14 residues. CDR3 amino acids: CSSRTSGSGDTQYF. The CDR3 DNA reads as TGCAGCTCCCGGACTAGCGGGTCGGGGGATACGCAGTATTTT.

This clonotype has only a few counts. The J gene is TRBJ2-7, the V gene TRBV28, with a possible D match to TRBD2 (5 bases). V was trimmed by 6 bases and J by 0 bases, leaving 12 bases between them. The germline gives CDR1 MDHEN, CDR2 SYDVKM. This CDR3 has 14 amino acids. The CDR3 loop reads CASRLAKSSYEQYF. DNA for the CDR3: TGTGCCAGCAGGTTAGCGAAATCCTCCTACGAGCAGTACTTC.

In nucleotides, the CDR3 is TGTGCCAGCAGTCGGACTAGCACCCCAGATACGCAGTATTTT. This translates into CASSRTSTPDTQYF. The V call is TRBV12-3 or TRBV12-4, the J call TRBJ2-3, with 8 positions matching TRBD2. The CDR3 is 14 amino acids. The V segment lost 5 bases and the J segment 4 bases; nucleotides outside the gene matches: 5.

This chain joins TRBV7-8 and TRBJ2-5; TRBD2 agrees at 9 bases. The CDR3 covers 14 residues. The junction had 4 bases not matched to a gene; V was cut back by 3 bases and J by 5 bases. Per the germline V gene, CDR1 is SGHVS and CDR2 is FQNEAQ. This CDR3 reads CASSFLAGTETQYF. The CDR3 DNA follows: TGTGCCAGCAGCTTCCTAGCGGGGACGGAGACCCAGTACTTC.

The chain has TRBV6-6 and TRBJ2-7, with D maybe TRBD1 (5 bases). CDR3 length: 15 residues. Per the germline V gene, CDR1 is MNHNY and CDR2 is SVGAGI (reference sequence). V was pared by 2 bases and J by 0 bases, with 11 bases between. The CDR3: CASSYGQGRSYEQYF. In DNA form, the CDR3 reads TGTGCCAGCAGTTACGGGCAGGGCCGCTCCTACGAGCAGTACTTC.

About this clonotype itself: A read error may account for a junction end that differs from germline. The chain links TRBV6-5 to TRBJ1-6, with 8 bases that match TRBD1. This CDR3 is 13 amino acids long. CDR1 is MNHEY and CDR2 is SVGAGI in the germline V gene. CDR3 sequence reads: CASSSGQGRPPHF. DNA of the CDR3: TGTGCCAGCAGTTCCGGACAGGGAAGGCCCCCCCACTTT.

The gene calls are TRBV7-2 and TRBJ2-1; 9 bases line up with TRBD2. The V gene's germline CDR1 is SGHTA and CDR2 FQGNSA. V lost 7 bases, J lost 5 bases, and 6 bases stayed unmatched. The CDR3 sequence is 14 residues long. The CDR3 sequence is CASNPGLANNEQFF. In DNA form, the CDR3 reads TGTGCCAGCAACCCGGGACTAGCCAACAATGAGCAGTTCTTC.

The chain couples TRBV20-1 to TRBJ2-5; perhaps TRBD2 as D (6 bases). Trimming left V 0 bases short and J 3 bases short, with 11 bases between. This CDR3 region has 14 residues. Germline values: CDR1 DFQATT, CDR2 SNEGSKA (reference sequence). The CDR3 is CSARDGGVEETQYF. The CDR3 region has the DNA TGCAGTGCTAGAGACGGGGGAGTAGAAGAGACCCAGTACTTC.

This clonotype was detected ten times or more. The chain has TRBV6-5 and TRBJ2-7; 8 bases match TRBD2. There are 15 residues in the CDR3. With V trimmed by 5 bases and J by 3 bases, 9 bases remained unmatched. The germline V gene encodes CDR1 MNHEY and CDR2 SVGAGI. The CDR3 sequence is CASSIAGGPRYEQYF. The DNA for the CDR3 is TGTGCCAGCAGTATTGCGGGGGGTCCCCGCTACGAGCAGTACTTC.

The genes are TRBV29-1 and TRBJ1-1; D uncertain. Germline CDR1 is SQVTM and CDR2 is ANQGSEA. This CDR3 is 12 amino acids long. Trimming took off 3 bases at V and 1 base at J, with 6 bases between the two ends. The CDR3 DNA follows: TGCAGCGTTGAGCAGGCGAACACTGAAGCTTTCTTT. Its protein product is CSVEQANTEAFF.

The chain employs TRBV7-2 and TRBJ2-3; D ambiguous. The length of the CDR3 is 13 residues. V lost 4 bases to trimming and J lost 1 base, with 6 bases between them. Germline-derived CDR1 and CDR2 are SGHTA and FQGNSA. The CDR3 DNA reads TGTGCCAGCAGCTCGGCCCGCACAGATACGCAGTATTTT. This codes for CASSSARTDTQYF.

This clonotype was counted a few times. The chain uses TRBV5-1 and TRBJ2-7; either TRBD1 or TRBD2 may fit D (5 bases each). The CDR3 runs to 14 residues. The germline gives CDR1 SGHRS, CDR2 YFSETQ. V lost 6 bases and J 0 bases, leaving 13 bases between the germline ends. The chain's CDR3 is CASTRGLTSYEQYF. CDR3 nucleotides: TGCGCCAGCACCCGGGGCTTGACCTCCTACGAGCAGTACTTC.